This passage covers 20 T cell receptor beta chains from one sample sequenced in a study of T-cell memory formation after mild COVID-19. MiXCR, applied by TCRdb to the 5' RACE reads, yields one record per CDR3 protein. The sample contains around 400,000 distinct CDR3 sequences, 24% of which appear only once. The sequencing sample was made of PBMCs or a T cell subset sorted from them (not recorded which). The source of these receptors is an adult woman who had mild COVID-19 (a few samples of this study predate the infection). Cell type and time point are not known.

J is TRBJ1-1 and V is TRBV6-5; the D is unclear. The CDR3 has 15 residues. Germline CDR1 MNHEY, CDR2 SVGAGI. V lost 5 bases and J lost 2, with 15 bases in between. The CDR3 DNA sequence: TGTGCCAGCAGTCGACGGAGCGACATAAACACTGAAGCTTTCTTT. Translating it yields CASSRRSDINTEAFF.

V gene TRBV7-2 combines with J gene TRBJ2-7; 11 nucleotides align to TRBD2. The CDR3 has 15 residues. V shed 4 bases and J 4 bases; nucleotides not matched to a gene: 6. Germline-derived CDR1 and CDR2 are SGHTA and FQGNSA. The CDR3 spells CASSSRTSGWYEQYF. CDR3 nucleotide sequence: TGTGCCAGCAGCTCCAGGACTAGCGGGTGGTACGAGCAGTACTTC.

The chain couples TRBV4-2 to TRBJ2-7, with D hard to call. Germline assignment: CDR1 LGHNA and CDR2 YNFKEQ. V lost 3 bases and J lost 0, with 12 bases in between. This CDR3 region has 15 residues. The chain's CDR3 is CASSHFLQSSYEQYF. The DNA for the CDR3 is TGTGCCAGCAGCCATTTTCTGCAAAGCTCCTACGAGCAGTACTTC.

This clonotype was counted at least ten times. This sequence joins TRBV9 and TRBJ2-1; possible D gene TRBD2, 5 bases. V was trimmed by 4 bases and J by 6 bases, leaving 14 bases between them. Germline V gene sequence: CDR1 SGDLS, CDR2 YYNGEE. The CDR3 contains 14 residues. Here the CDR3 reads CASSLSPGSNEQFF. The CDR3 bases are TGTGCCAGCAGCCTAAGCCCGGGGAGCAATGAGCAGTTCTTC.

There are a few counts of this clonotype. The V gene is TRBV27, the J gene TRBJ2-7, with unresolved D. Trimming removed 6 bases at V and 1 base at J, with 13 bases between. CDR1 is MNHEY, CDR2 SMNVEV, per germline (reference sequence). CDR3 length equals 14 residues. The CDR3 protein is CASSPGWLSYEQYF. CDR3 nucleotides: TGTGCCAGCAGCCCCGGGTGGCTATCCTACGAGCAGTACTTC.

In nucleotides, the CDR3 is TGTGCCAGCATCAAACAGGGTTCGTACGAGCAGTACTTC. Translated, it gives CASIKQGSYEQYF. V is TRBV5-6 and J is TRBJ2-7; D may be TRBD1 (6 bases). The germline V and J ends were trimmed by 6 bases and 4 bases, with 14 bases remaining between them. Germline values: CDR1 SGHDT, CDR2 YYEEEE. The CDR3 has 13 residues.

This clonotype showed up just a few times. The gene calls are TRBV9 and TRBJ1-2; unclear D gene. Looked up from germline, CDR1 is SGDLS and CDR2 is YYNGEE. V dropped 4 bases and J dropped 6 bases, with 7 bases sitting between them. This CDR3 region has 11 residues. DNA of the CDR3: TGTGCCAGCAGCCCCCTGGATGGCTACACCTTC. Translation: CASSPLDGYTF.

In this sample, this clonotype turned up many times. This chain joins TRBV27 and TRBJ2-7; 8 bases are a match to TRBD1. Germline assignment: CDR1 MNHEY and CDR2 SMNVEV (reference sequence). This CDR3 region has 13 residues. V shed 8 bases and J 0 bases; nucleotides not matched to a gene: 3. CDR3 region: CASGDRPSYEQYF. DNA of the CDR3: TGTGCCAGCGGGGACAGGCCCTCCTACGAGCAGTACTTC.

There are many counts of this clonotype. CDR3 sequence: CASSQGGPRGETQYF. The DNA of the CDR3 is TGTGCCAGCAGCCAAGGGGGACCCCGCGGGGAGACCCAGTACTTC. V gene TRBV14 combines with J gene TRBJ2-5; D may be TRBD1 or TRBD2 (5 bases each). CDR3 length: 15 residues. V was pared by 1 base and J by 5 bases, with 14 bases between. The germline gives CDR1 SGHDN, CDR2 FVKESK.

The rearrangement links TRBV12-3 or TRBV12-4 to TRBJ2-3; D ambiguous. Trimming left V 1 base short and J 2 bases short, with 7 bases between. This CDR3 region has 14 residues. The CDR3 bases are TGTGCCAGCAGTTTAGTATCAACCACAGATACGCAGTATTTT. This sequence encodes CASSLVSTTDTQYF.

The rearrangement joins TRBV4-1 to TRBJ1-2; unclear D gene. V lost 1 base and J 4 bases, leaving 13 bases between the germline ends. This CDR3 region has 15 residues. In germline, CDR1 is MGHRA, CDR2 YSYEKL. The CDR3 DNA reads TGCGCCAGCAGCCAAGGCCCTCTCGGATTCTATGGCTACACCTTC. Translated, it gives CASSQGPLGFYGYTF.

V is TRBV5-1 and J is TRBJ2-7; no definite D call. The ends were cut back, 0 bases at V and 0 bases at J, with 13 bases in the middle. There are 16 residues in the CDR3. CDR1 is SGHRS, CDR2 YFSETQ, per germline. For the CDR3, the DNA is TGCGCCAGCAGCTTGGACCCAGCCGGAGACTCCTACGAGCAGTACTTC. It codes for CASSLDPAGDSYEQYF.

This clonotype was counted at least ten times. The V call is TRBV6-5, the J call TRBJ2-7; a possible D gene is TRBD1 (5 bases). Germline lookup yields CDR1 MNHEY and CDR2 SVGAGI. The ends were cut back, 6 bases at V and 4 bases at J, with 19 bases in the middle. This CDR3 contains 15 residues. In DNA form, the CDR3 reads TGTGCCAGCAGGGGATGGGGCCGAAAGGGGTACGAGCAGTACTTC. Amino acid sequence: CASRGWGRKGYEQYF.

DNA of the CDR3: TGTGCCAGCAGCTTAGGGGGACGGTACCAAGAGACCCAGTACTTC. Its translation is CASSLGGRYQETQYF. The V and J genes are TRBV7-9 and TRBJ2-5; either TRBD1 or TRBD2 may supply D (5 bases each). The CDR3 has 15 amino acids. Trimming pared 1 base from V and 0 bases from J, leaving 9 bases between. The germline V gene encodes CDR1 SEHNR and CDR2 FQNEAQ (reference sequence).

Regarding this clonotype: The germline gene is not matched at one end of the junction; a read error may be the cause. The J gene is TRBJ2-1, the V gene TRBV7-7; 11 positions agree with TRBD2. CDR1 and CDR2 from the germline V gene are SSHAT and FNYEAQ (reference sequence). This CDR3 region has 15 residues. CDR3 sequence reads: CASSFGTSGLNEQFF. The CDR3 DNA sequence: TGTGCTAGCAGCTTCGGGACTAGCGGACTCAATGAGCAGTTCTTC. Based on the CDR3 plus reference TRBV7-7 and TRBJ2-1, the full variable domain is GAGVSQSPRYKVTKRGQDVTLRCDPISSHATLYWYQQALGQGPEFLTYFNYEAQPDKSGLPSDRFSAERPEGSISTLTIQRTEQRDSAMYRCASSFGTSGLNEQFFGPGTRLTVL.

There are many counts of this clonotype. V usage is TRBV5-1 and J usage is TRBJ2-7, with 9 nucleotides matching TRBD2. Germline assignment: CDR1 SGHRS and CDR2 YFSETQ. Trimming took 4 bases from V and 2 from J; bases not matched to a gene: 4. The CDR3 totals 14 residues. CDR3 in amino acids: CASSTGTSPYEQYF. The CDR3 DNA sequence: TGCGCCAGCAGCACGGGGACTAGCCCCTACGAGCAGTACTTC.

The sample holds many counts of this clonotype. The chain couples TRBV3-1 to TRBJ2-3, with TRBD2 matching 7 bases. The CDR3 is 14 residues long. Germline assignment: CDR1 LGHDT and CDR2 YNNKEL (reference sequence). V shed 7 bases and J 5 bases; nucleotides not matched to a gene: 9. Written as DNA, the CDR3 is TGTGCCAGCATCCTCAGCGGGGTGGGAGATACGCAGTATTTT. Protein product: CASILSGVGDTQYF.

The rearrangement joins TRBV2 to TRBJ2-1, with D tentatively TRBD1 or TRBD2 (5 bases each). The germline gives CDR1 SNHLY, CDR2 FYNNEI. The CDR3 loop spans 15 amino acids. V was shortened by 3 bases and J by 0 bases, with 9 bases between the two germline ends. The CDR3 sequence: CASSDWGSSYNEQFF. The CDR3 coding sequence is TGTGCCAGCAGTGATTGGGGGAGCTCCTACAATGAGCAGTTCTTC.

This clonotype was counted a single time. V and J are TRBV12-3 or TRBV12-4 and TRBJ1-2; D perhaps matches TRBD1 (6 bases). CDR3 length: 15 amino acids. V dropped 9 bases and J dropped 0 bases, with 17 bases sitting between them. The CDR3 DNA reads TGTGCCAGTAGAACCCACAGGGTCCCTAACTATGGCTACACCTTC. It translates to CASRTHRVPNYGYTF.

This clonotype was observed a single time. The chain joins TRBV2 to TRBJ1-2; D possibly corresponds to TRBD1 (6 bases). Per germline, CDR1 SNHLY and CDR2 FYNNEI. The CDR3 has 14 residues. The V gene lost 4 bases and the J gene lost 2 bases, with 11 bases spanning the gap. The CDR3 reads CASSVKTGNYGYTF. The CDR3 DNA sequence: TGTGCCAGCAGTGTGAAGACAGGAAACTATGGCTACACCTTC.